The present TCR beta chain was sequenced within a study of shared clonotypes between healthy human individuals. Overall study: Per donor, three plates held CD4 naive cells, three held CD4 memory, two held CD8 naive and one held CD8 memory. Study outcomes and limitations: Clonotype sharing among donors was thought likely to change with sequencing depth. When naive CD4 clonotypes were compared across a handful of donors, 4% to 5.5% were shared. Estimated richness values were generally larger in naive subsets than in memory subsets.

Data came from immunoSEQ multiplex PCR; TCRdb stores just in-frame clones and leaves some out. The sample lists some 1,900,000 clones; just under 95% were seen once. Germline V gene data show CDR1 as SGDLS and CDR2 as YYNGEE. The V segment lost 3 bases and the J segment 0 bases; nucleotides outside the gene matches: 0. This CDR3 spans 14 amino acids. Naive-designated CD8 cells lacked CD45RO, were positively enriched for CCR7, and omitted terminally differentiated effector memory CD45RA+ cells. Remarks on this clone: Its antigen is as yet unknown.

The rearrangement uses TRBV9 and TRBJ2-1, with TRBD2 matching 7 bases. The TCR comes from a man aged 18 to 29 in good health. The sample was naive CD8+ T cells sorted from blood. This CDR3 is CASSAGGSYNEQFF. CDR3 DNA sequence: TGTGCCAGCAGCGCGGGGGGCTCCTACAATGAGCAGTTCTTC. The full variable domain, in which reference TRBV9 and TRBJ2-1 provide the parts outside the CDR3, is DSGVTQTPKHLITATGQRVTLRCSPRSGDLSVYWYQQSLDQGLQFLIQYYNGEERAKGNILERFSAQQFPDLHSELNLSSLELGDSALYFCASSAGGSYNEQFFGPGTRLTVL.